Sequencing of this TCR beta chain was carried out in a study of lymphopenia after photon versus proton radiotherapy. V lost 6 bases, J lost 5 bases, and 11 bases lay in between. The germline V gene has CDR1 MNHEY and CDR2 SMNVEV (reference sequence). The CDR3 length is 12 residues. Whole-study findings and limits: After the lymphocyte nadir, photon-treated repertoires showed oligoclonal expansion, especially of CD8+ Temra cells.

This table comes from immunoSEQ multiplex PCR, and its TCRdb copy is limited to in-frame clones, with some not included. The table records approximately 170,000 clones, less than 90% of them present only once. Worth noting for this clone: Its target is not known.

The sample was peripheral blood, taken from a patient treated with photon-based radiotherapy. This chain joins TRBV27 and TRBJ2-7, with D perhaps assigned TRBD1 or TRBD2 (6 bases each). The receptor's source is a middle-aged man with gastric cancer. CDR3 in DNA: TGTGCCAGCAGCCGGGGGCGGGACGAGCAGTACTTC. Translation: CASSRGRDEQYF.